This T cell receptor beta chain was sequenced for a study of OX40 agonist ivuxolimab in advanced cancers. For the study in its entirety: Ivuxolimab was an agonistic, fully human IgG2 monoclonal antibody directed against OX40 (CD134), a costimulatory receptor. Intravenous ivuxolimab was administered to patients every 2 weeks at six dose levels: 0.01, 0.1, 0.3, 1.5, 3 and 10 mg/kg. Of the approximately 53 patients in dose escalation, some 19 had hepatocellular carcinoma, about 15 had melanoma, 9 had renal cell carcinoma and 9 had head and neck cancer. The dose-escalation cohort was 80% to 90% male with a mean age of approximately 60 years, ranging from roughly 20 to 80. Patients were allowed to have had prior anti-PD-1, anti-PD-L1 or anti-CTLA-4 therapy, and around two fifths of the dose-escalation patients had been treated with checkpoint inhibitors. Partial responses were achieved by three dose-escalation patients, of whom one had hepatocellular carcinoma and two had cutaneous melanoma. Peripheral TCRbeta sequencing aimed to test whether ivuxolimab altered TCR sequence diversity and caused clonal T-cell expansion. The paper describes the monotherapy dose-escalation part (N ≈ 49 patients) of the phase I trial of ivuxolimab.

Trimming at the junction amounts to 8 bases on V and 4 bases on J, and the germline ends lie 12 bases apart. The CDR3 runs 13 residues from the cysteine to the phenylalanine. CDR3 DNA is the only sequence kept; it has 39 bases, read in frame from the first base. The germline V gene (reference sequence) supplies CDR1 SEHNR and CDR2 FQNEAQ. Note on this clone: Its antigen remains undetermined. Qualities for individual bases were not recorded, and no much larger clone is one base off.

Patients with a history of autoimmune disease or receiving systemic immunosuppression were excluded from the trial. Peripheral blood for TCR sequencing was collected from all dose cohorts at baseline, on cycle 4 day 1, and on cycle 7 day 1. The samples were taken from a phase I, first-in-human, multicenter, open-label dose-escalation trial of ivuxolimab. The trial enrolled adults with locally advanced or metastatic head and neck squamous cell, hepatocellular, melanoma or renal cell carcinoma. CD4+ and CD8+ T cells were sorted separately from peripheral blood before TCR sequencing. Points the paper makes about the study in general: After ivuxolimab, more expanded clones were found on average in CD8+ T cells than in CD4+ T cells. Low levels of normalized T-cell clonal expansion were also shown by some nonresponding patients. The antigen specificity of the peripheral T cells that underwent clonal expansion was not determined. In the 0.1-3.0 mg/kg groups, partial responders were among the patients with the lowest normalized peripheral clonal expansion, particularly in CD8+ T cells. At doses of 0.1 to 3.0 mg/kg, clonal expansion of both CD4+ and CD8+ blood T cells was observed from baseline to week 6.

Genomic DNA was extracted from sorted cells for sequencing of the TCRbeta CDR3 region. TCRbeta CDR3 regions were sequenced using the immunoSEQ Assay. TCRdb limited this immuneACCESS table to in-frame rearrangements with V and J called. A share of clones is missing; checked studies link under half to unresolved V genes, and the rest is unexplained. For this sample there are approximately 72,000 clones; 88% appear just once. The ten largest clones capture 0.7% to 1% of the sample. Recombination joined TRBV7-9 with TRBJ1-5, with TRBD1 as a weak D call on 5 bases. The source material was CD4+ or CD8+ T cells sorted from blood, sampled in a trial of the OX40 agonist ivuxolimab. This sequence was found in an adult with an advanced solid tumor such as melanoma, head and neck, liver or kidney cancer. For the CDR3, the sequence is CASGLQENQPQHF. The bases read TGTGCCAGCGGATTACAGGAGAATCAGCCCCAGCATTTT.